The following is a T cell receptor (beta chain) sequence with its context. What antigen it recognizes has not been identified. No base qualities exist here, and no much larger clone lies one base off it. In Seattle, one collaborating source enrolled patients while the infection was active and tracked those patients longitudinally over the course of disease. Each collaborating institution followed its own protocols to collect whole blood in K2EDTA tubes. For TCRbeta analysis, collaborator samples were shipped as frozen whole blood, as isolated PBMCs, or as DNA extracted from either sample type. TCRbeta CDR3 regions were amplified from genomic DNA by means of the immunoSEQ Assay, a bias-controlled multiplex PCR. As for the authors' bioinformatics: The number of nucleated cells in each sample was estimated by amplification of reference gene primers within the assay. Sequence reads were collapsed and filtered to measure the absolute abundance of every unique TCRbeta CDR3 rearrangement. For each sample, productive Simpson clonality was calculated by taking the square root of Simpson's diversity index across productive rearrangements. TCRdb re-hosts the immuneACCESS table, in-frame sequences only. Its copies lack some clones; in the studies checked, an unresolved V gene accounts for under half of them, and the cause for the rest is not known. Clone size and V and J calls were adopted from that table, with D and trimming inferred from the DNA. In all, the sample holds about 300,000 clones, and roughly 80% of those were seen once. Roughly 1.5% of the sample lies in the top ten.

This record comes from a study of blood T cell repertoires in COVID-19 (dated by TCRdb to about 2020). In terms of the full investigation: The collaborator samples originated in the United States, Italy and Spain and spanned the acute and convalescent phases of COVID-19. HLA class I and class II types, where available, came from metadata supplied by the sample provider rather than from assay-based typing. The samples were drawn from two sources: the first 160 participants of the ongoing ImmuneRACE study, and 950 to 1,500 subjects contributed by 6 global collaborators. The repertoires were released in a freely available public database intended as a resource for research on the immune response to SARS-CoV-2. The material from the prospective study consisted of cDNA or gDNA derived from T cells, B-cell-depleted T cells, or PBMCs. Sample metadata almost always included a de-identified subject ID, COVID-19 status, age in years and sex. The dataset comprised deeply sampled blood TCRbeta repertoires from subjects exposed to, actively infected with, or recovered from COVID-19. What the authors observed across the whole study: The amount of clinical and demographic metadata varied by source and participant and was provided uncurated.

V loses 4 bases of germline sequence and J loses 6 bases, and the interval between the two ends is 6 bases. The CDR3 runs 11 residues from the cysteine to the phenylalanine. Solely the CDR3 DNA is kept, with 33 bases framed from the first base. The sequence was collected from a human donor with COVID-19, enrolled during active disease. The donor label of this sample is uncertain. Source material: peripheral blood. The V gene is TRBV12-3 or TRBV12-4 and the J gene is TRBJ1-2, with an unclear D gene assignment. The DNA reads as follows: TGTGCCAGCAGTTACGGGGATGGCTACACCTTC. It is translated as CASSYGDGYTF.